The T cell receptor beta chain described here comes from a study of T cell responses to AZD1222 COVID-19 vaccine. CDR1 and CDR2 (germline): SGHRS, YFSETQ. CDR3 length: 18 residues. J was trimmed by 3 bases and V by 0 bases; bases with no gene match: 10. Whole-study results and caveats: Spike-spanning, vaccine-associated CD4 TCRs were dominant at 160-218 and 743-854. Spike-specific TCR repertoires showed rising breadth and depth after two AZD1222 doses. Clonal diversity may have been underestimated in mostly white British donors. Nearly half of the spike-specific TCRs reportedly recognize variant regions that carry no mutations.

On this clone itself: Its target is unknown.

Assay used: immunoSEQ multiplex PCR; TCRdb lists only in-frame clones, some missing. The sample contains roughly 100,000 clones, approximately 93% of which appear only once. The chain joins TRBV5-1 to TRBJ2-2, with TRBD1 identical over 8 bases. Sequencing used peripheral blood, obtained on day 0 of AZD1222 vaccination. This receptor was identified in an adult in good health. The CDR3 nucleotides read TGCGCCAGCAGCTTGGAGGGACAGGTGGAGTCCTACACCGGGGAGCTGTTTTTT. It yields the protein CASSLEGQVESYTGELFF.